This T cell receptor (beta chain) was captured by sequencing in a study of blood T cell repertoires in COVID-19 (TCRdb year 2020). Regarding the study in general: Samples from collaborators originated in the United States, Italy and Spain and spanned both the acute and convalescent phases of COVID-19. The material from the prospective study consisted of cDNA or gDNA derived from T cells, B-cell-depleted T cells, or PBMCs. Deeply sampled blood TCRbeta repertoires from subjects exposed to, actively infected with, or recovered from COVID-19 were included in the dataset. The repertoires were released in a freely available public database meant as a resource for research on the immune response to SARS-CoV-2. Samples came from the ongoing ImmuneRACE study (first 160 participants) plus 1,254 subjects from 6 global collaborators. A de-identified subject ID, COVID-19 status, age in years and sex were almost always included in the sample metadata. Where available, HLA class I and class II types were obtained from metadata supplied by the sample provider rather than from assay-based typing. The full study reports these points: The quantity of clinical and demographic metadata differed by source and by participant and was supplied without curation.

Worth noting for this clone: What antigen it recognizes has not been identified. Base quality data are lacking; no much larger clone is found one base away.

The immunoSEQ Assay, a bias-controlled multiplex PCR, was used to amplify TCRbeta CDR3 regions from genomic DNA. Regarding the original processing steps: Within the assay, amplification of reference gene primers was used to estimate how many nucleated cells each sample contained. To quantify the absolute abundance of each unique TCRbeta CDR3 rearrangement, sequence reads were collapsed and filtered. For each sample, productive Simpson clonality was calculated as the square root of Simpson's diversity index across productive rearrangements. Drawn from immuneACCESS, this table holds only the in-frame rearrangements with V and J called that TCRdb kept. Clones are partly lost; checked studies trace under half to an unresolved V gene and leave the rest unexplained. V, J and clone size are those of that table, while D and trimming were read from the DNA. This sample is represented by roughly 250,000 clones; approximately 86% of them were singletons. The ten largest clonotypes hold 6% to 7% of the sample.

At the junction V is shortened by 2 bases and J by 1 base, with 8 bases in between. The CDR3 covers 14 residues, taking in both the cysteine and the phenylalanine. Only CDR3 DNA remains: 42 bases, in frame from the first base. CDR1 and CDR2, looked up from the germline V gene (reference sequence), are MNHEY and SMNVEV. Enrolling through a virtual design, the prospective study's participants ranged in age from roughly 18 to 100 years and lived across 20 to 30 United States geographic areas. To assign participants to cohorts, the prospective study relied on clinical history that participants themselves reported in a screening survey and a study questionnaire. Each participant in the prospective study had whole blood, serum and a nasopharyngeal or oropharyngeal swab collected by mobile phlebotomists. Additional blood draws and questionnaires over an approximately 2-month period could optionally be provided by prospective study participants. Blood samples from the prospective study were shipped frozen or at room temperature prior to DNA extraction.

The TCR comes from a woman aged 25 to 39 with acute COVID-19. The rearrangement joined TRBV27 to TRBJ1-1; the D gene remains uncertain. The sequenced sample consisted of PBMCs or T cells enriched from blood (not recorded which). The DNA sequence is as follows: TGTGCCAGCAGTTTAAGTCTCGGGAACACTGAAGCTTTCTTT. This translates into CASSLSLGNTEAFF.